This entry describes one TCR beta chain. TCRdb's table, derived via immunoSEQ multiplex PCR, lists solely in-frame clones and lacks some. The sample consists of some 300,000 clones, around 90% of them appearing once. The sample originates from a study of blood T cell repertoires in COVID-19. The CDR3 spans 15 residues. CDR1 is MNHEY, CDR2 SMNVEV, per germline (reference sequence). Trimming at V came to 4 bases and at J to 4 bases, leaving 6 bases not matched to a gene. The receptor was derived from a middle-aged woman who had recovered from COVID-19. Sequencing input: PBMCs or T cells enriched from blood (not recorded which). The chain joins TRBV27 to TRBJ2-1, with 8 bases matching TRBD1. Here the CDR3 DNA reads TGTGCCAGCAGTTACGGACAGGGAGATTACAATGAGCAGTTCTTC. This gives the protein CASSYGQGDYNEQFF.